What follows are 14 T cell receptor beta chains derived from one specimen sequenced in a study of CD8 T cells in Susac syndrome. RNA in amounts of about 0.45 to 1 ug was reverse transcribed with random hexamers. TCRdb reprocessed the immunoSEQ multiplex PCR reads via MiXCR and lists one record per CDR3 protein. This sample has 140,000 or so distinct CDR3 sequences; about 95% occur once, and the top ten carry 0.11%. The sample consisted of CD4+ T cells from PBMCs. These receptors were taken from a human donor with multiple sclerosis.

This chain connects TRBV19 to TRBJ1-1; D is possibly TRBD1 (5 bases). CDR1 and CDR2 (germline): LNHDA, SQIVND (reference sequence). The CDR3 length is 14 residues. Trimming removed 5 bases from V and 4 bases from J, with 14 bases in between. CDR3 coding DNA: TGTGCCAGTAGTTGGGGACTGGAGTTCACTGAAGCTTTCTTT. Amino acids: CASSWGLEFTEAFF.

The chain carries TRBV6-1 and TRBJ2-7; the D gene is possibly TRBD1 (6 bases). From germline, CDR1 is MNHNS and CDR2 SASEGT. V was clipped by 4 bases and J by 1 base, with 14 bases between them. The CDR3 is 15 residues long. CDR3 amino acids: CASSVAGAASYEQYF. The CDR3, as DNA: TGTGCCAGCAGTGTTGCAGGGGCAGCGTCCTACGAGCAGTACTTC.

J is TRBJ2-7 and V is TRBV15; D gene unclear. Trimming took 0 bases from V and 0 from J, leaving 3 bases between them. Germline V gene data show CDR1 as LNHNV and CDR2 as YYDKDF (reference sequence). This CDR3 region has 13 residues. The CDR3 is CATSREVSYEQYF. CDR3 bases: TGTGCCACCAGCAGAGAGGTCTCCTACGAGCAGTACTTC.

The CDR3 reads CASSIKNSGANVLTF. The CDR3, as DNA: TGTGCCAGTAGTATAAAGAACTCTGGGGCCAACGTCCTGACTTTC. The chain couples TRBV19 to TRBJ2-6, with D hard to call. Deletions cut 2 bases from V and 0 bases from J, with 5 bases between. The CDR3 is 15 residues long. Germline V lookup: CDR1 LNHDA, CDR2 SQIVND (reference sequence).

In DNA form, the CDR3 reads TGCAGTGCTTCCGGGACTAGCGTAAGCACAGATACGCAGTATTTT. Translated, it gives CSASGTSVSTDTQYF. V usage is TRBV20-1 and J usage is TRBJ2-3, with 10 bases fitting TRBD2. Germline loops: CDR1 DFQATT, CDR2 SNEGSKA (reference sequence). V lost 5 bases and J lost 0; bases outside the gene matches: 5. There are 15 residues in the CDR3.

The gene calls are TRBV12-3 or TRBV12-4 and TRBJ1-5; D is possibly TRBD1 (6 bases). Deletions cut 3 bases from V and 4 bases from J, with 10 bases between. CDR3 size: 14 residues. CDR3 protein: CASSFRDTNQPQHF. CDR3 in DNA: TGTGCCAGCAGTTTCCGGGACACTAATCAGCCCCAGCATTTT.

The chain joins TRBV20-1 to TRBJ2-3; 7 bases agree with TRBD2. Germline lookup yields CDR1 DFQATT and CDR2 SNEGSKA (reference sequence). V was clipped by 5 bases and J by 4 bases; unmatched bases: 3. This CDR3 is built from 12 residues. The DNA for the CDR3 is TGCAGTGCTCTAGCGGAGGCAGATACGCAGTATTTT. Encoded protein: CSALAEADTQYF.

This sequence joins TRBV6-2 or TRBV6-3 and TRBJ2-1; TRBD1 or TRBD2 may be the D gene (6 bases each). V dropped 6 bases and J dropped 12 bases, with 21 bases sitting between them. Germline V gene sequence: CDR1 MNHEY, CDR2 SVGEGT. This CDR3 comprises 14 residues. In nucleotides, the CDR3 is TGTGCCAGCAGGGGGGGCACCCGGATAGGGGGGCAGTTCTTC. Its protein is CASRGGTRIGGQFF.

The chain is built from TRBV3-1 and TRBJ2-7; the D is unclear. Per germline, CDR1 LGHDT and CDR2 YNNKEL (reference sequence). V was clipped by 0 bases and J by 3 bases, with 15 bases between them. The length of the CDR3 is 16 residues. In nucleotides, the CDR3 is TGTGCCAGCAGCCAAGATCTCGGCGCAGAGATCTACGAGCAGTACTTC. The encoded protein is CASSQDLGAEIYEQYF.

The V call is TRBV18, the J call TRBJ2-7, with D unresolved. Germline CDR1 KGHSH, CDR2 LQKENI. V gave up 1 base and J gave up 3 bases, with 10 bases separating them. This CDR3 spans 14 amino acids. CDR3 sequence (DNA): TGTGCCAGCTCACCACAGGGTGGGGACTACGAGCAGTACTTC. Amino acids: CASSPQGGDYEQYF.

The V call is TRBV29-1, the J call TRBJ1-1; D is ambiguous. In germline, CDR1 is SQVTM, CDR2 ANQGSEA. This CDR3 contains 13 residues. V lost 7 bases, J lost 0 bases, and 12 bases lay in between. The CDR3 DNA sequence: TGCAGCGGCAGCAGGACCATGAACACTGAAGCTTTCTTT. It encodes CSGSRTMNTEAFF.

The gene calls are TRBV20-1 and TRBJ2-2; D is unclear. The CDR3 loop spans 11 amino acids. The V end lost 3 bases, the J end lost 6 bases, and 5 bases lay between the germline ends. CDR1 and CDR2 (germline): DFQATT, SNEGSKA (reference sequence). The CDR3 loop reads CSASRAGELFF. CDR3 bases: TGCAGTGCTAGCCGGGCCGGGGAGCTGTTTTTT.

The chain couples TRBV12-3 or TRBV12-4 to TRBJ1-5, with D hard to call. The V gene lost 8 bases and the J gene lost 7 bases, with 9 bases spanning the gap. The CDR3 length is 11 residues. In nucleotides, the CDR3 is TGTGCCAGCGGCTCCGGCCAGCCCCAGCATTTT. Translation gives CASGSGQPQHF.

This CDR3 reads CASSLEGGYEQYF. The CDR3, as DNA: TGTGCCAGCAGCTTAGAAGGGGGTTACGAGCAGTACTTC. The chain uses TRBV11-2 and TRBJ2-7; D possibly corresponds to TRBD1 (6 bases). The CDR3 is 13 amino acids. Trimming cost V 0 bases and J 4 bases, with 7 bases left between them. Germline CDR1 and CDR2: SGHAT and FQNNGV.